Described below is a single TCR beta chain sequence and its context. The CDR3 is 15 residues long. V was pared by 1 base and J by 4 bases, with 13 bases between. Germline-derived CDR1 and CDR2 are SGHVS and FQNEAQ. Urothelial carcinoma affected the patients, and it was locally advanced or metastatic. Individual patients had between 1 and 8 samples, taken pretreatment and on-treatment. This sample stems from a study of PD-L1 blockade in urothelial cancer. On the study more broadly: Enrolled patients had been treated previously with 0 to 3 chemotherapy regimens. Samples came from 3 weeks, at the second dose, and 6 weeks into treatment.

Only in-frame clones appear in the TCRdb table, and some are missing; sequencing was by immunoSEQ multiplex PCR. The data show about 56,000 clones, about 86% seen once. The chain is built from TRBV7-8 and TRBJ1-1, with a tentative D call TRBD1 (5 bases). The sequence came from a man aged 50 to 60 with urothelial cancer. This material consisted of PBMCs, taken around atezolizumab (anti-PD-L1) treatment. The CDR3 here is CASSLVRGGGTEAFF. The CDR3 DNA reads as TGTGCCAGCAGCTTAGTCCGCGGGGGAGGCACTGAAGCTTTCTTT.